Listed here are 14 T cell receptor beta chains from one sample, sequenced in a study of breast tumors, draining lymph nodes, adjacent tissues. MiXCR, applied by TCRdb to the multiplex PCR reads, yields one record per CDR3 protein. The sample includes 50,000 to 75,000 distinct CDR3 sequences, approximately 57% seen only once; the top ten take roughly 20%. Sequenced input: breast tumor tissue. These receptors were collected from a female donor with breast cancer. Some clones in this sample may be carry-over from other donors' samples.

With regard to this clonotype: One base away lies a much larger clone, so this may be a sequencing read error. Because the CDR3's place on the DNA is in doubt, the DNA is left out and the CDR3 is given as listed by TCRdb. This chain uses TRBV9 with TRBJ2-5; TRBD1 is taken as the D call from the table, unchecked against the DNA. Germline V gene data show CDR1 as SGDLS and CDR2 as YYNGEE. Counting both end residues, the CDR3 totals 15 amino acids. CDR3 sequence reads: CASSVGQGIQETPCF.

The chain links TRBV7-8 to TRBJ1-6, with D possibly being TRBD1 (6 bases). Looked up from germline, CDR1 is SGHVS and CDR2 is FQNEAQ. This CDR3 contains 16 residues. V lost 4 bases, J lost 4 bases, and 14 bases lay in between. The DNA of the CDR3 is TGTGCCAGCAGCTCTCAGGGGAGACGGTATAATTCACCCCTCCACTTT. Translated, it gives CASSSQGRRYNSPLHF.

This clonotype was observed a few times. A much larger clone lies one base from this, so it may be a read error. The rearrangement joins TRBV28 to TRBJ1-6; weak D call: TRBD1 (5 bases). The germline CDR1 and CDR2 sequences are MDHEN and SYDVKM. V was clipped by 3 bases and J by 2 bases, with 17 bases between them. The CDR3 sequence is 18 residues long. The CDR3 DNA follows: TGTGCCAGCAGTTTCTATTCGGCAGGGAGCCCCTATAATTCACCCCTCCACTTT. The encoded protein is CASSFYSAGSPYNSPLHF.

The chain employs TRBV11-2 and TRBJ2-5; possible D gene TRBD2, 6 bases. The V and J ends lost 5 bases and 5 bases respectively, with 9 bases between them. The CDR3 has 12 amino acids. Germline CDR1 is SGHAT and CDR2 is FQNNGV. DNA for the CDR3: TGTGCCAGCAGCGGGAGCGGGGAGACCCAGTACTTC. As protein: CASSGSGETQYF. Supplemented by reference TRBV11-2 and TRBJ2-5, the full variable domain reads EAGVAQSPRYKIIEKRQSVAFWCNPISGHATLYWYQQILGQGPKLLIQFQNNGVVDDSQLPKDRFSAERLKGVDSTLKIQPAKLEDSAVYLCASSGSGETQYFGPGTRLLVL.

The rearrangement joins TRBV6-6 to TRBJ1-4, with 10 nucleotides matching TRBD1. Unmatched junction bases numbered 6, after V lost 6 bases and J lost 5 bases. The CDR3 spans 15 residues. Looked up from germline, CDR1 is MNHNY and CDR2 is SVGAGI (reference sequence). CDR3 region: CASRRQGARNEKLFF. CDR3 in DNA: TGTGCCAGCAGGAGACAGGGGGCGCGGAATGAAAAACTGTTTTTT.

This clonotype was observed a handful of times. This sequence may be a read error, since a much larger clone differs from it by one base. This chain connects TRBV6-1 to TRBJ1-5, with no clear D. Germline assignment: CDR1 MNHNS and CDR2 SASEGT. The length of the CDR3 is 13 residues. The V gene lost 5 bases and the J gene lost 2 bases, with 7 bases spanning the gap. In DNA form, the CDR3 reads TGTGCCAGCAGTCAAGAAGGCAATCAGCCCCAGCATTTT. This translates into CASSQEGNQPQHF.

The chain links TRBV5-6 to TRBJ2-2; unclear D gene. The CDR3 runs to 11 residues. V gave up 1 base and J gave up 8 bases, with 3 bases separating them. Germline values: CDR1 SGHDT, CDR2 YYEEEE. The CDR3 DNA reads TGTGCCAGCAGCTTGATGGGGGAGCTGTTTTTT. It translates to CASSLMGELFF.

The chain joins TRBV7-2 to TRBJ2-7, with 9 bases that match TRBD1. Germline values: CDR1 SGHTA, CDR2 FQGNSA. The CDR3 runs to 14 residues. V lost 3 bases to trimming and J lost 10 bases; unmatched junction nucleotides: 10. In DNA form, the CDR3 reads TGTGCCAGCAGCTTCAGCCCGGGACAGGGCCACCAGTACTTC. Amino acid sequence: CASSFSPGQGHQYF. Complete variable domain (other parts from reference TRBV7-2 and TRBJ2-7): GAGVSQSPSNKVTEKGKDVELRCDPISGHTALYWYRQSLGQGLEFLIYFQGNSAPDKSGLPSDRFSAERTGGSVSTLTIQRTQQEDSAVYLCASSFSPGQGHQYFGPGTRLTVT.

Note on this clonotype: Here the CDR3 omits its conserved ending phenylalanine or tryptophan, so a read error is the likely source. The V and J genes are TRBV6-6 and TRBJ2-7; 10 bases map to TRBD1. CDR3 length: 14 amino acids. The germline CDR1 and CDR2 sequences are MNHNY and SVGAGI (reference sequence). The CDR3 here is CASSQDRGLHEQYL. The CDR3 DNA follows: TGTGCCAGCAGCCAAGACAGGGGGCTCCACGAACAGTACCTC.

This clonotype appeared many times. The chain links TRBV5-1 to TRBJ1-2, with 11 positions matching TRBD1. The ends lost 6 bases at V and 4 bases at J; junction bases unmatched: 8. Germline V gene data show CDR1 as SGHRS and CDR2 as YFSETQ. The CDR3 is made up of 15 amino acids. The CDR3 protein is CASTVGTGGPYGYTF. The CDR3 coding sequence is TGCGCCAGCACCGTCGGGACAGGGGGTCCCTATGGCTACACCTTC.

At least ten counts were recorded for this clonotype. This chain uses TRBV3-1 with TRBJ2-5; possibly TRBD1 or TRBD2 for D (6 bases each). V lost 4 bases and J 5 bases, leaving 17 bases between the germline ends. This CDR3 comprises 15 residues. Germline values: CDR1 LGHDT, CDR2 YNNKEL (reference sequence). CDR3 bases: TGTGCCAGCAGCCCCGTCCGGGGGCGGAAGGAGACCCAGTACTTC. Protein: CASSPVRGRKETQYF.

This chain links TRBV9 with TRBJ2-1; 14 bases map to TRBD2. This CDR3 is built from 16 residues. The ends lost 2 bases at V and 10 bases at J; junction bases unmatched: 8. The germline V gene has CDR1 SGDLS and CDR2 YYNGEE. The CDR3 DNA reads TGTGCCAGCAGCGTGGCGACTAGCGGGGGGGCGGGGGAGCAGTTCTTC. Amino acids: CASSVATSGGAGEQFF.

V and J are TRBV24-1 and TRBJ2-3, with D uncertain. Trimming removed 3 bases from V and 2 bases from J, with 8 bases in between. The CDR3 extends over 14 amino acids. Per the germline V gene, CDR1 is KGHDR and CDR2 is SFDVKD. In nucleotides, the CDR3 is TGTGCCACCAGTGATAGTGTCTTCACAGATACGCAGTATTTT. Translating it yields CATSDSVFTDTQYF.

This chain links TRBV12-3 or TRBV12-4 with TRBJ1-2; possible D gene TRBD1, 5 bases. The CDR3 covers 15 residues. V lost 2 bases and J 1 base, leaving 11 bases between the germline ends. The CDR3 spells CASSLFAGSNYGYTF. The DNA of the CDR3 is TGTGCCAGCAGTTTATTTGCAGGGAGTAACTATGGCTACACCTTC.